The rows below give T cell receptor beta chains drawn from one sample of a study of regulatory T cells in long-lasting Graves disease. A single record per CDR3 protein comes from TCRdb applying MiXCR to the multiplex PCR reads. This sample yields approximately 350,000 distinct CDR3 sequences, of which 23% are seen a single time; around 30% belongs to the top ten. This specimen was peripheral blood mononuclear cells (PBMCs), taken when the disease was refractory, from a patient treated with antithyroid drugs. The receptors here all came from a middle-aged woman with Graves disease. Each CDR3 is given with its conserved first and last residue. A D gene is named only where the DNA matches it firmly. Where a row states a size, it is once, few, many or the class of an expanded clone; other rows omit it.

D gene | J gene | V gene | clone size | CDR3 DNA | CDR3 protein
TRBD2 | TRBJ2-7 | TRBV2 | many | TGTGCCAGGAACAGACTAGCGGCACCCTACGAGCAGTACTTC | CARNRLAAPYEQYF
TRBD2 | TRBJ2-4 | TRBV7-8 | . | TGTGCCAGCAGCTTAACGCCTAGCGGGAGGGTAGCCAAAAACATTCAGTACTTC | CASSLTPSGRVAKNIQYF
TRBD1 | TRBJ1-2 | TRBV28 | many | TGTGCCTCAAGACGGGACAGAGGATACTATGGCTACACCTTC | CASRRDRGYYGYTF
. | TRBJ2-6 | TRBV11-2 | many | TGTGCCAGCAGCCCCCTGGTTGGGGCCAACGTCCTGACTTTC | CASSPLVGANVLTF
. | TRBJ2-3 | TRBV5-5 | . | TGTGCCAGCAGCACCTTCGAGGCCCGGCCCGCAGATACGCAGTATTTT | CASSTFEARPADTQYF
. | TRBJ1-6 | TRBV27 | many | TGTGCCAGCAGCTTCGGAGGGGATTATTCACCCCTCCACTTT | CASSFGGDYSPLHF
TRBD1 | TRBJ1-2 | TRBV20-1 | many | TGCAGTGCCATGACAGGGGTACGGGATGGCTACACCTTC | CSAMTGVRDGYTF
. | TRBJ2-7 | TRBV27 | many | TGTGCCAGTCACGAGACCGGGACTCCTAGCTCCTACGAGCAGTACTTC | CASHETGTPSSYEQYF
. | TRBJ2-2 | TRBV7-3 | few | TGTGCCAGCAGCTTACGATCGGGAACTGAGAACACCGGGGAGCTGTTTTTT | CASSLRSGTENTGELFF
. | TRBJ1-1 | TRBV5-1 | many | TGCGCCAGCAGCTTGATCTGGGGCAGGAACACTGAAGCTTTCTTT | CASSLIWGRNTEAFF
. | TRBJ1-4 | TRBV9 | few | TGTGCCAGCAGCCAGACAGGCTTACCTTCTAATGAAAAACTGTTTTTT | CASSQTGLPSNEKLFF
. | TRBJ2-7 | TRBV15 | many | TGTGCCACCAGCAGAGCCCCCTCTGGACAGTTAACCTACGAGCAGTACTTC | CATSRAPSGQLTYEQYF
. | TRBJ2-1 | TRBV7-8 | . | TGTGCCAGCAGCTCCCACAGGGTGAGCTCCTACAATGAGCAGTTCTTC | CASSSHRVSSYNEQFF
. | TRBJ2-7 | TRBV27 | . | TGTGCCACCGGGATCGACTACGAGCAGTACTTC | CATGIDYEQYF
. | TRBJ2-7 | TRBV15 | many | TGTGCCACCAGCAGAGATGGGGTCTCCTACGAGCAGTACTTC | CATSRDGVSYEQYF
TRBD1 | TRBJ1-6 | TRBV3-1 | few | TGTGCCAGCAGCCAAGTCGACAGGGGGCCGTATAATTCACCCCTCCACTTT | CASSQVDRGPYNSPLHF
TRBD2 | TRBJ2-1 | TRBV6-2/TRBV6-3 | . | TGTGCCAGCACTGAGACTAGCGGGAGTTACAATGAGCAGTTCTTC | CASTETSGSYNEQFF
. | TRBJ2-7 | TRBV29-1 | . | TGCAGCGCCCGAGGGCTAACTCCCATCGGGTTCTCCTACGAGCAGTACTTC | CSARGLTPIGFSYEQYF
. | TRBJ1-2 | TRBV27 | . | TGTGCCAGCAGTTTTGGGGGCGCCTCAGGGGGCTACACCTTC | CASSFGGASGGYTF
TRBD2 | TRBJ2-5 | TRBV30 | . | TGTGCCTGGAGTTCGAGACTAGCTTCCGGCGGGGAGACCCAGTACTTC | CAWSSRLASGGETQYF
. | TRBJ2-7 | TRBV5-1 | few | TGCGCCAGCAGCCACGGTTGGGGGGGCAACTCCTACGAGCAGTACTTC | CASSHGWGGNSYEQYF
TRBD1 | TRBJ2-7 | TRBV7-3 | few | TGTGCCAGCAGCTTAGAGAAATACGGGACAGTACATTACGAGCAGTACTTC | CASSLEKYGTVHYEQYF
TRBD2 | TRBJ2-1 | TRBV15 | . | TGTGCCACCAGCAGAGGGGGACTAGCGGGAGGGAGCTCCTACAATGAGCAGTTCTTC | CATSRGGLAGGSSYNEQFF
. | TRBJ2-6 | TRBV11-2 | many | TGTGCCAGCAGCTGGCCCTCCTCTGGGGCCAACGTCCTGACTTTC | CASSWPSSGANVLTF
. | TRBJ2-5 | TRBV7-9 | few | TGTGCCAGCAGCTTAGCGTCGGGGATGGAGACCCAGTACTTC | CASSLASGMETQYF
. | TRBJ2-5 | TRBV27 | few | TGTGCCAGCAGTTTGGCAGGGCACCAAGAGACCCAGTACTTC | CASSLAGHQETQYF
TRBD1 | TRBJ2-1 | TRBV15 | few | TGTGCCACCAGCAGAGGGTTTGGACAGGGCTACAATGAGCAGTTCTTC | CATSRGFGQGYNEQFF
. | TRBJ2-7 | TRBV13 | few | TGTGCCAGCACCCCCAGCGGCTCCTACGAGCAGTACTTC | CASTPSGSYEQYF
. | TRBJ1-1 | TRBV12-3/TRBV12-4 | . | TGTGCCAGCAGTTTTTTAAGGGGAACTGAAGCTTTCTTT | CASSFLRGTEAFF
. | TRBJ2-7 | TRBV2 | . | TGTGCCAGCAGCCCTGGACTATGGGTCCGGTCCTACGAGCAGTACTTC | CASSPGLWVRSYEQYF
TRBD2 | TRBJ2-7 | TRBV20-1 | few | TGCAGTGCCTCACCTACGGGGGGAGGGGACTCCTACGAGCAGTACTTC | CSASPTGGGDSYEQYF
. | TRBJ1-2 | TRBV11-2 | . | TGTGCCAGCAGTAAGAAAGACCTCTATGGCTACACCTTC | CASSKKDLYGYTF
. | TRBJ2-5 | TRBV27 | many | TGTGCCAGCAGTTTATCGAGGTGGGGAGAGACCCAGTACTTC | CASSLSRWGETQYF
. | TRBJ1-2 | TRBV15 | many | TGTGCCACCAGCAGAGCCGCTAACTATGGCTACACCTTC | CATSRAANYGYTF
. | TRBJ2-7 | TRBV28 | many | TGTGCCAGCTACGGCACTCCAAGGTACGAGCAGTACTTC | CASYGTPRYEQYF
. | TRBJ2-5 | TRBV27 | few | TGTGCCAGCAGTCCTGGACCCAAACGACCATTAAGGAAGACCCAGTACTTC | CASSPGPKRPLRKTQYF
TRBD1 | TRBJ1-2 | TRBV7-9 | many | TGTGCCAGCAGCTTAGCGGCAGGGGGCCTAAATGGCTACACCTTC | CASSLAAGGLNGYTF
. | TRBJ2-5 | TRBV5-1 | . | TGCGCCAGCAGCTGGGGCAAGGGGGTGAGAGAGACCCAGTACTTC | CASSWGKGVRETQYF
. | TRBJ2-3 | TRBV20-1 | . | TGCAGTGCTAGTAAACGGGCCCCAGATACGCAGTATTTT | CSASKRAPDTQYF
TRBD2 | TRBJ2-3 | TRBV9 | . | TGTGCCAGCAGCGACAGGACTAGCGGGACAGATACGCAGTATTTT | CASSDRTSGTDTQYF
. | TRBJ2-2 | TRBV6-1 | many | TGTGCCAGCAGCCAAGGGAGCACCGGGGAGCTGTTTTTT | CASSQGSTGELFF
. | TRBJ2-5 | TRBV7-9 | few | TGTGCCAGCAGCCCCGTCACAACTCAAGAGACCCAGTACTTC | CASSPVTTQETQYF
. | TRBJ1-3 | TRBV5-1 | . | TGCGCCAGCAGCTTTACCGGGACGGCTGGAAACACCATATATTTT | CASSFTGTAGNTIYF
TRBD2 | TRBJ2-1 | TRBV29-1 | . | TGCAGCGTTGGACGTTTTAATAGCGGGAGAAGTACTGAGCAGTTCTTC | CSVGRFNSGRSTEQFF
. | TRBJ1-6 | TRBV2 | many | TGTGCCAGCAGTGAATTCAATCCACCCCTCCACTTT | CASSEFNPPLHF
. | TRBJ2-7 | TRBV10-1 | . | TGCGCCAGCAGTGAGTCGTCATCCGACGAGCAGTACTTC | CASSESSSDEQYF
. | TRBJ1-3 | TRBV6-2/TRBV6-3 | few | TGTGCCAGCAGTTACTCGAGCAGCTCTGGAAACACCATATATTTT | CASSYSSSSGNTIYF
. | TRBJ2-2 | TRBV5-1 | few | TGCGCCAGCAGCTCGCTAGTCTTCCACACCGGGGAGCTGTTTTTT | CASSSLVFHTGELFF
. | TRBJ2-2 | TRBV5-6 | few | TGTGCCAGCAGCTTGGTGCACGCGAACACCGGGGAGCTGTTTTTT | CASSLVHANTGELFF
TRBD1 | TRBJ2-5 | TRBV6-2/TRBV6-3 | many | TGTGCCAGCAGTTACTCCTACAGGGGGGAGACCCAGTACTTC | CASSYSYRGETQYF
. | TRBJ2-7 | TRBV20-1 | . | TGCAGTTACTTCGGGGACGGAGTCTACTACGAGCAGTACTTC | CSYFGDGVYYEQYF
TRBD1 | TRBJ2-2 | TRBV27 | . | TGTGCCAGCAGTTTGAGGGGGCTCGTCGGGGAGCTGTTTTTT | CASSLRGLVGELFF
TRBD1 | TRBJ1-2 | TRBV28 | few | TGTGCCAGCAGTTCCTCCGTCGGGACAGGGGGCGCTTCTGGTGGCTACACCTTC | CASSSSVGTGGASGGYTF
TRBD1 | TRBJ2-5 | TRBV2 | many | TGTGCCAGCAGCCCACAGGGGATCCAAGAGACCCAGTACTTC | CASSPQGIQETQYF